This paragraph covers one T cell receptor (beta chain) sequence. Antigen specificity is unknown. V lost 6 bases to trimming and J lost 5 bases, with 10 bases between them. There are 12 residues in the CDR3. Germline V lookup: CDR1 MDHEN, CDR2 SYDVKM. Sequenced by immunoSEQ multiplex PCR; TCRdb stores in-frame clones only, minus some. The sample shows approximately 530,000 clones, almost 97% of them seen only once. The data were obtained in a study of shared clonotypes between healthy human individuals. Whole-study results and caveats: Incomplete sequencing of sorted subsets was indicated by rarefaction despite large depth.

Sequencing used naive CD4+ T cells sorted from blood. Specified subset: CD45RA+ positively selected. The TCR sequence derives from a woman between 25 and 40 years old in good health. The chain combines TRBV28 with TRBJ2-5, with a weak D call TRBD2 (6 bases). The CDR3 loop is CASREGLETQYF. The DNA of the CDR3 is TGTGCCAGCAGGGAGGGATTGGAGACCCAGTACTTC.